The present T cell receptor beta chain was sequenced within a study of response to subunit inactivated influenza vaccine (dated by TCRdb to 2016 to 2019). For the study in its entirety: The study used deep quantitative T cell receptor repertoire profiling to track responses to a trivalent subunit inactivated influenza vaccine.

As to this clonotype: Its antigen specificity is not known. The input lacks base qualities; no much larger clone sits a single base away.

Study-wide findings and limitations: According to the authors, only a limited number of new T cells may be recruited by each seasonal influenza vaccination.

Reading from cysteine to phenylalanine, the CDR3 counts 17 amino acids. Only CDR3 DNA is held: 51 bases, read in frame from base 1. CDR1 MDHEN and CDR2 SYDVKM were looked up in the germline V gene. V and J are truncated by 6 bases and 4 bases respectively, leaving an intervening sequence of 24 bases. The library was built by means of RT-PCR. Instrument on record: Illumina HiSeq 2500. The public reads were quality trimmed at Q25 with fastp and then assembled into clones with MiXCR by TCRdb, keeping productive beta chains. A single entry per CDR3 protein holds the most common genes and DNA from its merged rows. Here the sample has about 700,000 distinct CDR3 sequences; 14% occur a single time. The top ten clones comprise around 7.6% of the sample.

This receptor was obtained from a man aged 45-65 years who received an inactivated influenza vaccine. Donor details come from another sample of the same person, matched by shared clones. The input for sequencing was PBMCs from blood, taken 14 days before vaccination. The receptor chain draws on TRBV28 and TRBJ1-1; TRBD1 is possibly the D segment (6 matching bases). The DNA is as follows: TGTGCCAGCAGCCCTCCGAACAGGGCGCTGGTGGTCACTGAAGCTTTCTTT. It specifies CASSPPNRALVVTEAFF. The full variable domain, with segments outside the CDR3 supplied by the reference TRBV28 and TRBJ1-1 proteins, appears as DVKVTQSSRYLVKRTGEKVFLECVQDMDHENMFWYRQDPGLGLRLIYFSYDVKMKEKGDIPEGYSVSREKKERFSLILESASTNQTSMYLCASSPPNRALVVTEAFFGQGTRLTVV.